The text below deals with one T cell receptor (beta chain). What it recognizes is unknown. Germline V gives CDR1 SGHTA, CDR2 FQGNSA. The ends were cut back, 1 base at V and 2 bases at J, with 9 bases in the middle. The length of the CDR3 is 15 residues. The data were obtained in a study of T cell responses to AZD1222 COVID-19 vaccine. Here immunoSEQ multiplex PCR was the method, and the copy in TCRdb shows in-frame clones only, minus some. The table has about 110,000 clones, about 87% seen once. Second-dose recipients at about 4 or about 12 weeks were treated as one pooled group. Study-wide results and caveats: Two doses of AZD1222 preceded a rise in Spike-specific TCR breadth and depth. Without day 14 samples, only post-peak T cell repertoires were studied. Most donors were white British and more were female, and clonal diversity was possibly underestimated.

The specimen comprised peripheral blood, sampled 28 days after the second AZD1222 dose. This receptor was taken from an adult who received the AZD1222 COVID-19 vaccine. This sequence joins TRBV7-2 and TRBJ1-3; unclear D gene. The CDR3 loop reads CASSLGTDTGNTIYF. CDR3 nucleotides: TGTGCCAGCAGCTTAGGGACTGACACTGGAAACACCATATATTTT.